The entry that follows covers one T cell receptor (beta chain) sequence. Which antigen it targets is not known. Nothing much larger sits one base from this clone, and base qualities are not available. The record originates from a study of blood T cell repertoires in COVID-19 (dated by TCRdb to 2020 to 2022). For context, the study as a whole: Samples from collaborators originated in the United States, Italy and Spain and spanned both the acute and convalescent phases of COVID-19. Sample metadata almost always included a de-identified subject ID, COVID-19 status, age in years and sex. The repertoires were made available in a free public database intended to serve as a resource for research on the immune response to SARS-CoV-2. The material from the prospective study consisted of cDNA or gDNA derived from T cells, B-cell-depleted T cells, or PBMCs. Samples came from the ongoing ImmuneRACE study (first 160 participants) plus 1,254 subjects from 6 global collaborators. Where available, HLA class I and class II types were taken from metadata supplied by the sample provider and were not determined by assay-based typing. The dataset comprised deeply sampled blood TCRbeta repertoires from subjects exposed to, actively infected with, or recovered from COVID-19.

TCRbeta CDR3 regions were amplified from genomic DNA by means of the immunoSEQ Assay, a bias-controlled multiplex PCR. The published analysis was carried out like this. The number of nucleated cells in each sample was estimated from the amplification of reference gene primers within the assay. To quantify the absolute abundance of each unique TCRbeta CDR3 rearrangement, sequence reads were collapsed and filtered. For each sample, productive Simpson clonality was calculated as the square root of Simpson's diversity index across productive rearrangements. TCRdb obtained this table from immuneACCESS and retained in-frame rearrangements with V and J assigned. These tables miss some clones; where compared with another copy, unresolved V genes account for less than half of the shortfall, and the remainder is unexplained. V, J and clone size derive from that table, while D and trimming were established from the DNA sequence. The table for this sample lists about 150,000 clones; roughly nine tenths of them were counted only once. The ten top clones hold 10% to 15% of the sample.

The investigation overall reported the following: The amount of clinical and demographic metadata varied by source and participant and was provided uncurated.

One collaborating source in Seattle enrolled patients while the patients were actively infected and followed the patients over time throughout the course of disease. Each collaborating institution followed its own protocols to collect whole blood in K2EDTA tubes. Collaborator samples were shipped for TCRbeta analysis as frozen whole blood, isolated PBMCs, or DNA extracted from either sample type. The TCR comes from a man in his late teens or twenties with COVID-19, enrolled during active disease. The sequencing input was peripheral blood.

The nucleotides read TGTGCCAGCCAGCTGGCTAGCAGAGAGACCCAGTACTTC. This codes for CASQLASRETQYF. The V and J segments used are TRBV11-2 and TRBJ2-5; the D gene is possibly TRBD2, with 5 bases matching. There are 13 amino acids in the CDR3, from cysteine to phenylalanine inclusive. Only CDR3 DNA remains: 39 bases, in frame from the first base. The germline V gene supplies CDR1 SGHAT and CDR2 FQNNGV. The trim is 8 bases for V and 4 bases for J, with a gap of 14 bases between the germline ends.